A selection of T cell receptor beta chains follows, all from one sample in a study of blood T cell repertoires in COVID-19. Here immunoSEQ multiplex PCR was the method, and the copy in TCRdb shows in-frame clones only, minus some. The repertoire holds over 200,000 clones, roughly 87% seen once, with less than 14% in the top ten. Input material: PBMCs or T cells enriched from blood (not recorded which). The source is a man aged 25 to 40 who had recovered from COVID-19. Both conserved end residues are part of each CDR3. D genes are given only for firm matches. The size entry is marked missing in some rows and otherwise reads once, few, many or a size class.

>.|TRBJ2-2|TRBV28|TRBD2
CASSHLSGRVGTGELFF
TGTGCCAGCAGCCACCTCAGCGGGAGGGTGGGTACCGGGGAGCTGTTTTTT
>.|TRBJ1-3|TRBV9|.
CASSVMAGNLGNTIYF
TGTGCCAGCAGCGTAATGGCCGGGAACTTAGGAAACACCATATATTTT
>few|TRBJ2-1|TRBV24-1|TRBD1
CATSEPPGTGGTIIAEQFF
TGTGCCACCAGTGAGCCACCCGGGACAGGGGGCACCATAATCGCTGAGCAGTTCTTC
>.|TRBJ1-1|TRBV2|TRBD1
CASRSGTGVGKISEAFF
TGTGCCAGCAGGTCCGGGACAGGGGTGGGCAAGATATCTGAAGCTTTCTTT
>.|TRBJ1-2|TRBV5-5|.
CASGRTLNYGYTF
TGTGCCAGCGGGAGAACTCTAAACTATGGCTACACCTTC
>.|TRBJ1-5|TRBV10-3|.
CAISESTGINQPQHF
TGTGCCATCAGTGAATCAACAGGGATCAACCAGCCCCAGCATTTT
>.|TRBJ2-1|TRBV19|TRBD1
CASTPFTGQGQRNEQFF
TGTGCCAGTACGCCGTTTACGGGACAGGGTCAAAGGAATGAGCAGTTCTTC
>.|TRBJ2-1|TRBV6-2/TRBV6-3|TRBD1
CASSWTGGYNEQFF
TGTGCCAGCAGTTGGACAGGGGGATATAATGAGCAGTTCTTC
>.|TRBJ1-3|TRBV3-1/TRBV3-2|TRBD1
CASSPTGGAGNTIYF
TGTGCCAGCAGTCCGACAGGGGGCGCCGGAAACACCATATATTTT
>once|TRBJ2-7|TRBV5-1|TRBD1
CASSVLGSPRPGQGVHEQYF
TGCGCCAGCAGCGTTCTGGGCTCCCCCCGGCCGGGACAGGGTGTTCACGAGCAGTACTTC
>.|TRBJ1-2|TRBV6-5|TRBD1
CASSYRTGGSNYGYTF
TGTGCCAGCAGTTACCGGACAGGGGGATCTAACTATGGCTACACCTTC
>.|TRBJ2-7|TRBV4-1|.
CASSPPGGGSYEQYF
TGCGCCAGCAGCCCCCCCGGTGGAGGGTCCTACGAGCAGTACTTC
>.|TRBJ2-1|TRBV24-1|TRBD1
CATSDGTGNNEQFF
TGTGCCACCAGTGATGGGACAGGTAACAATGAGCAGTTCTTC
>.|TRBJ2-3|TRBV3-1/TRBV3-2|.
CASSPPGTDTQYF
TGTGCCAGCAGCCCGCCAGGGACAGATACGCAGTATTTT
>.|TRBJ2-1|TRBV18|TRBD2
CASSPPTSVNPYNEQFF
TGTGCCAGCTCACCACCCACTAGCGTAAATCCTTACAATGAGCAGTTCTTC
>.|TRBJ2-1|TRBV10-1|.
CASSESHSGEQFF
TGCGCCAGCAGTGAGTCGCATAGCGGTGAGCAGTTCTTC
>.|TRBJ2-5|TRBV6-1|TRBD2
CASSDLGGGTQYF
TGTGCCAGCAGTGATCTCGGGGGGGGGACCCAGTACTTC
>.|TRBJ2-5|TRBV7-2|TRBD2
CASSFPARGGDETQYF
TGTGCCAGCAGCTTCCCCGCGCGGGGGGGCGACGAGACCCAGTACTTC
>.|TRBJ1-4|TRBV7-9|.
CASSSMSGEKLFF
TGTGCCAGCAGCTCCATGTCAGGTGAAAAACTGTTTTTT
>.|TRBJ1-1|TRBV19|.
CASSIGENTEAFF
TGTGCCAGTAGTATCGGAGAAAACACTGAAGCTTTCTTT
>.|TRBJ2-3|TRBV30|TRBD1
CAWSGRDRVVFGTDTQYF
TGTGCCTGGAGTGGGAGGGACAGGGTAGTATTTGGGACAGATACGCAGTATTTT
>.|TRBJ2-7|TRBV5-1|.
CASCIGGNYEQYF
TGCGCCAGCTGCATAGGGGGAAACTACGAGCAGTACTTC
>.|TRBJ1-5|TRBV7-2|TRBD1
CASSLTGGSLLNQPQHF
TGTGCCAGCAGCTTAACAGGGGGCTCTCTCCTCAATCAGCCCCAGCATTTT
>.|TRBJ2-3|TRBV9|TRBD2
CASSVVPAVGLAGSTDTQYF
TGTGCCAGCAGCGTAGTGCCTGCGGTTGGACTAGCGGGAAGCACAGATACGCAGTATTTT
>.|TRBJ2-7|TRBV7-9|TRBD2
CASSLSDLAGGYEQYF
TGTGCCAGCAGCTTATCGGATCTAGCGGGAGGCTACGAGCAGTACTTC
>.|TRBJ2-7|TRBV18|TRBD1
CASSPRSTGVEQYF
TGTGCCAGCTCACCAAGGTCCACAGGGGTCGAGCAGTACTTC
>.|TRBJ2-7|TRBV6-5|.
CASRSGATYEQYF
TGTGCCAGCCGATCGGGAGCAACCTACGAGCAGTACTTC
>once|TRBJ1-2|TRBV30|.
CAWTLDRSYGYTF
TGTGCCTGGACCCTCGACAGGTCCTATGGCTACACCTTC